This TCR beta chain came from a study of blood T cells in healthy people across ages. The use of a sample-barcoded 5' primer and a J-beta primer mix characterized a second PCR of roughly 6 to 11 cycles. One entry per CDR3 protein, called by TCRdb with MiXCR from the 5' RACE reads. The table has 800,000 or so distinct CDR3 sequences, more than 20% seen once. Regarding this clonotype: The junction shows a germline mismatch at one end, possibly a read error.

About 10 milliliters was the volume of peripheral blood drawn from each donor. CDR3 size: 14 residues. Germline loops: CDR1 KGHDR, CDR2 SFDVKD. The sample also formed part of further work on T cells of mothers and their children.

The chain has TRBV24-1 and TRBJ2-2, with a tentative D call TRBD2 (5 bases). This receptor was obtained from a boy younger than 18 in good health. The sample comprised blood. The CDR3 here is CATSDFAQTGELLF. As DNA, the CDR3 is TGTGCCACCAGTGATTTTGCCCAGACCGGGGAGCTGCTTTTT.